Each of the 12 T cell receptor beta chains below was sequenced from the same sample in a study of neurological immune-mediated disorders. TCRdb used MiXCR to reprocess the 5' RACE reads, holding one entry per CDR3 protein. The data hold under 80,000 distinct CDR3 sequences, with roughly an eighth observed a single time. Sequencing was performed on PBMCs. These receptors all stem from a woman between 50 and 59 years old in good health.

To note about this clonotype: This sequence may be a read error, since a much larger clone differs from it by one base. The CDR3 nucleotides are TGTTCCAGCAGTGAACCCGGGACAGCTGAAAAACTGTTTTTT. Protein: CSSSEPGTAEKLFF. This chain links TRBV25-1 with TRBJ1-4; 7 bases are a match to TRBD1. The CDR3 is made up of 14 amino acids. Germline V lookup: CDR1 MGHDK, CDR2 SYGVNS.

Notes on this clonotype: A read error is possible here, since a much larger clone lies one base away. The V gene is TRBV5-1, the J gene TRBJ2-7; D is possibly TRBD2 (6 bases). The CDR3 has 15 amino acids. Germline loops: CDR1 SGHRS, CDR2 YFSETQ. CDR3 sequence (DNA): TGCGCCAGCAGTACCCTGGGCGGAGGGGCCGGTGAGCTGTACTTC. Protein product: CASSTLGGGAGELYF.

By share, this clonotype ranks as medium-sized (0.01 to 0.1%). The chain employs TRBV10-3 and TRBJ1-2, with no clear D. The CDR3 is 13 amino acids. Germline V gene lookup returns CDR1 ENHRY and CDR2 SYGVKD. Trimming stripped 0 bases from V and 5 bases from J, with 7 bases between. In nucleotides, the CDR3 is TGTGCCATCAGTGAGTCCCCCCGTTATGGCTACACCTTC. Residues: CAISESPRYGYTF.

This clonotype came up many times. V and J are TRBV20-1 and TRBJ2-1; D tentatively reads TRBD1 or TRBD2 (5 bases each). The CDR3 spans 13 residues. Between the trimmed V and J ends, which lost 6 bases and 6 bases, there was a span of 15 bases. The germline V gene encodes CDR1 DFQATT and CDR2 SNEGSKA (reference sequence). CDR3 sequence (DNA): TGCAGTGCAAATCCGGGACCAATCAATGAGCAGTTCTTC. Its protein product is CSANPGPINEQFF.

This clonotype appeared a few times. V is TRBV20-1 and J is TRBJ1-4, with TRBD1 identical over 7 bases. Trimming cost V 6 bases and J 6 bases; bases outside gene matches: 10. The CDR3 is 14 amino acids. Germline loops: CDR1 DFQATT, CDR2 SNEGSKA (reference sequence). Here the CDR3 reads CSAPRQGSYEKLFF. CDR3 nucleotides: TGCAGTGCGCCCCGACAGGGCTCCTATGAAAAACTGTTTTTT.

This clonotype was recorded at least ten times. V usage is TRBV5-1 and J usage is TRBJ2-7, with D possibly TRBD1 on 6 matching bases. V lost 2 bases to trimming and J lost 0 bases, with 9 bases between them. Germline V gives CDR1 SGHRS, CDR2 YFSETQ. There are 14 residues in the CDR3. The CDR3 bases are TGCGCCAGCAGCTTCCAGGGGCCCTCCTACGAGCAGTACTTC. Translated, it gives CASSFQGPSYEQYF.

The chain couples TRBV20-1 to TRBJ2-6; D tentatively reads TRBD1 or TRBD2 (5 bases each). CDR1 is DFQATT and CDR2 is SNEGSKA in the germline V gene (reference sequence). This CDR3 has 18 amino acids. Trimming left V 0 bases short and J 0 bases short, with 15 bases between. As DNA, the CDR3 is TGCAGTGCTAGAGATCCCGGGACGGATTACTCTGGGGCCAACGTCCTGACTTTC. This sequence encodes CSARDPGTDYSGANVLTF.

This clonotype was found a few times. CDR3 residues: CASSPGTPSYEQYF. CDR3 DNA: TGTGCCAGCAGCCCCGGGACACCGAGCTACGAGCAGTACTTC. The chain joins TRBV28 to TRBJ2-7; tentative D call: TRBD1 (6 bases). Trimming took 6 bases from V and 3 from J, leaving 15 bases between them. Per the germline V gene, CDR1 is MDHEN and CDR2 is SYDVKM. The CDR3 loop spans 14 amino acids.

In this sample, this clonotype turned up a few times. CDR3 sequence reads: CASSQERTEQYF. CDR3 nucleotide sequence: TGTGCCAGCAGCCAAGAGCGAACCGAGCAGTACTTC. V usage is TRBV4-2 and J usage is TRBJ2-7, with D unresolved. Germline CDR1 reads LGHNA; CDR2 reads YNFKEQ. This CDR3 comprises 12 residues. V was cut by 0 bases and J by 6 bases, with 6 bases left in between.

This clonotype was detected ten times or more. This chain links TRBV5-1 with TRBJ1-1; no clear D gene. The CDR3 is 14 residues long. V dropped 2 bases and J dropped 0 bases, with 8 bases sitting between them. Germline V gene sequence: CDR1 SGHRS, CDR2 YFSETQ. CDR3 in amino acids: CASSLLYLNTEAFF. The CDR3 DNA follows: TGCGCCAGCAGCTTATTATATTTGAACACTGAAGCTTTCTTT.

Remarks on this clonotype: The junction shows a germline mismatch at one end, possibly a read error. The V call is TRBV6-1, the J call TRBJ2-7, with TRBD2 matching over 7 bases. This CDR3 comprises 13 residues. CDR1 MNHNS and CDR2 SASEGT come from the germline V gene. The CDR3 here is CASSREGSYDQYF. The DNA of the CDR3 is TGTGCCAGCAGCAGGGAGGGCTCCTACGATCAGTACTTC.

In its sample, this clonotype was seen many times. The V and J genes are TRBV20-1 and TRBJ1-5; D possibly corresponds to TRBD1 (5 bases). V was cut by 2 bases and J by 7 bases, with 12 bases left in between. CDR3 size: 13 residues. Per germline, CDR1 DFQATT and CDR2 SNEGSKA (reference sequence). The CDR3 region is CSARTGPEQPQHF. CDR3 bases: TGCAGTGCTAGAACGGGGCCTGAGCAGCCCCAGCATTTT.